A single TCR beta chain is shown here with its context. The CDR3 sequence is 11 residues long. Germline CDR1 LNHDA, CDR2 SQIVND (reference sequence). The junction had 2 bases not matched to a gene; V was cut back by 7 bases and J by 6 bases. Per the study methods: It was from reference gene primer amplification that nucleated cell counts were estimated. Sequencing was performed with immunoSEQ multiplex PCR; in TCRdb, only in-frame clones are kept and a portion is missing. V and J calls and clone size are as listed in that table; D and trimming were resolved from the DNA. The sample contains 150,000 to 200,000 clones, around four fifths of which appear only once. This sample is drawn from a study of blood T cell repertoires in COVID-19. For the study at large: Acute and convalescent COVID-19 specimens originated in the United States, Italy and Spain. PBMCs, B-cell-depleted T cells, or T cells provided the cDNA or gDNA that made up the material.

The rearrangement links TRBV19 to TRBJ2-7; 8 nucleotides agree with TRBD1. Material for sequencing was peripheral blood. The sequence was collected from a woman over 75 with acute or convalescent COVID-19. The CDR3 region has the DNA TGTGCCAGTACCCAGGGGGCCGAGCAGTACTTC. It codes for CASTQGAEQYF.